The present TCR beta chain was sequenced within a study of post-analysis software for immune sequencing data. From germline, CDR1 is LGHNA and CDR2 YNFKEQ. Trimming cost V 0 bases and J 5 bases, with 10 bases left between them. This CDR3 region has 15 residues. To note about this clonotype: Its antigen remains unknown.

Prepared libraries of TCR beta cDNA carried unique molecular identifiers. TCRdb passed the PCR reads through MiXCR, listing each CDR3 protein once. There are almost 700,000 distinct CDR3 sequences in the sample; about 60% occur only once, and about 11% lies in the top ten. Whole-study results and caveats: Multiple sclerosis patients had significantly lower normalized Chao1 diversity than controls. Several TRBV segments were more frequent in patients than controls; TRBV5-6, TRBV5-1 and TRBV20-1 belonged to this group.

The rearrangement uses TRBV4-2 and TRBJ1-4; D unresolved. Specimen: blood. The sequence was collected from a girl aged 2 to 9 with multiple sclerosis. This CDR3 reads CASSQDGVPNEKLFF. The CDR3 DNA sequence: TGTGCCAGCAGCCAAGATGGGGTCCCAAATGAAAAACTGTTTTTT.